Following are 8 T cell receptor beta chains from one sample sequenced in a study of cytomegalovirus exposure and HLA in healthy donors (dated by TCRdb to about 2017). The protocol used for the library was the immunoSEQ multiplex PCR assay. The multiplex PCR relied on a mix of 60 forward primers for TCR Vbeta segments and 13 reverse primers for TCR Jbeta segments. This is the immuneACCESS table as TCRdb keeps it, with only in-frame sequences that have V and J called. A part of the clones is gone; compared with another copy, unresolved V genes explain less than half, and the rest is unexplained. In all, the sample holds around 150,000 clones, and 63% of those were seen once. The ten largest clones capture 7% to 8.5% of the sample. Sample: PBMCs. Receptor source: a woman aged 60 to 75 in good health and CMV-seropositive.

The chain couples TRBV5-6 to TRBJ2-7; D gene unclear. The CDR3 is made up of 14 amino acids. Germline V gene lookup returns CDR1 SGHDT and CDR2 YYEEEE. Trimming removed 1 base from V and 0 bases from J, with 8 bases in between. CDR3: CASSLFSNSYEQYF. The CDR3 DNA is TGTGCCAGCAGCTTGTTCAGTAACTCCTACGAGCAGTACTTC.

This clone was seen only a few times. The chain is built from TRBV28 and TRBJ1-3; D is undetermined. This CDR3 contains 18 residues. Trimming took 3 bases from V and 0 from J, leaving 18 bases between them. From germline, CDR1 is MDHEN and CDR2 SYDVKM. The DNA for the CDR3 is TGTGCCAGCAGTTTTTCTCGGGCCATGGGGAGCTCTGGAAACACCATATATTTT. Translating gives CASSFSRAMGSSGNTIYF.

The rearrangement joins TRBV27 to TRBJ2-1, with 10 bases identical to TRBD2. V dropped 5 bases and J dropped 4; count of bases not matched to a gene: 8. This CDR3 has 16 amino acids. Germline V CDR1 and CDR2: MNHEY, SMNVEV (reference sequence). This CDR3 is CASSPRSGRAYNEQFF. CDR3 nucleotide sequence: TGTGCCAGCAGTCCACGCAGCGGGAGGGCATACAATGAGCAGTTCTTC.

The V gene is TRBV4-1, the J gene TRBJ1-5; 8 bases line up with TRBD1. Germline V gives CDR1 MGHRA, CDR2 YSYEKL. With 3 bases clipped from V and 6 bases from J, the junction kept 4 bases outside the gene matches. This CDR3 has 14 residues. The CDR3, as DNA: TGCGCCAGCAGCCACGGGACAGGTGGTCAGCCCCAGCATTTT. Translated, it gives CASSHGTGGQPQHF.

V gene TRBV7-6 combines with J gene TRBJ2-5; tentative D call: TRBD2 (5 bases). Between the trimmed V and J ends, which lost 1 base and 1 base, there was a span of 10 bases. This CDR3 contains 15 residues. CDR1 SGHVS and CDR2 FNYEAQ come from the germline V gene. This CDR3 is CASSLVEGFQETQYF. CDR3 coding DNA: TGTGCCAGCAGCTTAGTAGAGGGCTTCCAAGAGACCCAGTACTTC. The full variable domain, its missing parts supplied by reference TRBV7-6 and TRBJ2-5, is GAGVSQSPRYKVTKRGQDVALRCDPISGHVSLYWYRQALGQGPEFLTYFNYEAQQDKSGLPNDRFSAERPEGSISTLTIQRTEQRDSAMYRCASSLVEGFQETQYFGPGTRLLVL.

This clone was picked up a small number of times. V gene TRBV18 combines with J gene TRBJ2-3; D is perhaps TRBD2 (6 bases). V was shortened by 5 bases and J by 2 bases, with 8 bases between the two germline ends. The CDR3 has 13 residues. Germline V CDR1 and CDR2: KGHSH, LQKENI. The CDR3 sequence is CASSWDFTDTQYF. CDR3 DNA: TGTGCCAGCTCATGGGACTTCACAGATACGCAGTATTTT.

This chain links TRBV19 with TRBJ2-3; D gene uncertain. The CDR3 is 12 residues long. CDR1 is LNHDA and CDR2 is SQIVND in the germline V gene (reference sequence). V lost 5 bases and J 0 bases, leaving 3 bases between the germline ends. As DNA, the CDR3 is TGTGCCAGTAGTCCTAGCACAGATACGCAGTATTTT. Amino acids: CASSPSTDTQYF. The full variable domain, its missing parts supplied by reference TRBV19 and TRBJ2-3, is DGGITQSPKYLFRKEGQNVTLSCEQNLNHDAMYWYRQDPGQGLRLIYYSQIVNDFQKGDIAEGYSVSREKKESFPLTVTSAQKNPTAFYLCASSPSTDTQYFGPGTRLTVL.

The rearrangement joins TRBV29-1 to TRBJ2-7; tentative D call: TRBD2 (5 bases). Trimming cost V 8 bases and J 2 bases, with 19 bases left between them. Germline lookup yields CDR1 SQVTM and CDR2 ANQGSEA. This CDR3 spans 14 amino acids. The DNA of the CDR3 is TGCAGCCCTCACCCCAAAGACGGGACCTACGAGCAGTACTTC. The encoded protein is CSPHPKDGTYEQYF.